Reported below is one T cell receptor (beta chain). Its specificity is unknown. This record belongs to a study of blood T cells in healthy people across ages. The study's findings and limits: Strong correlation existed between TCR beta diversity and naive T cell percentage. The long-lived group displayed more naive CD4+ cells, plus higher diversity, than the aged donors did.

Healthy Caucasians from Russia aged about 6 to 90 served as donors. With a J-beta primer mix and a sample-barcoded 5' primer, a second PCR ran 7 to 11 cycles. Each cDNA molecule was tagged by a template-switch adaptor that had 12 random nucleotides. From the 5' RACE reads, TCRdb called clonotypes with MiXCR, one entry per CDR3 protein. The sample lists approximately 820,000 distinct CDR3 sequences, 40% to 50% occurring once. The CDR3 totals 13 residues. V was trimmed by 1 base and J by 9 bases, leaving 10 bases between them. Germline CDR1 is SGHVS and CDR2 is FQNEAQ. Sequenced material: blood. The receptor's source is a man in his fifties or sixties in good health. The chain joins TRBV7-8 to TRBJ2-4; possible D gene TRBD2, 5 bases. Here the CDR3 reads CASSLVPEGIQYF. The CDR3 DNA reads TGTGCCAGCAGCTTAGTTCCCGAGGGCATTCAGTACTTC.